This entry concerns a single T cell receptor beta chain. Assay: immunoSEQ multiplex PCR; the TCRdb copy retains only in-frame clones and omits some. The sample has about 99,000 clones, almost 95% seen once. The CDR3 has 16 residues. With V trimmed by 1 base and J by 6 bases, 10 bases remained unmatched. Germline loops: CDR1 SEHNR, CDR2 FQNEAQ (reference sequence). These data are taken from a study of T cell changes during pregnancy in multiple sclerosis. V usage is TRBV7-9 and J usage is TRBJ1-2, with TRBD1 matching over 8 bases. The TCR was taken from a female donor with multiple sclerosis, enrolled in a pregnancy study. The specimen was peripheral blood, collected after pregnancy. For the CDR3, the DNA is TGTGCCAGCAGCTTAGGGGGACAGGATCTCACAAATGGCTACACCTTC. Protein: CASSLGGQDLTNGYTF. Variable domain in full (rest from reference TRBV7-9 and TRBJ1-2): DTGVSQNPRHKITKRGQNVTFRCDPISEHNRLYWYRQTLGQGPEFLTYFQNEAQLEKSRLLSDRFSAERPKGSFSTLEIQRTEQGDSAMYLCASSLGGQDLTNGYTFGSGTRLTVV.